This is a list of T cell receptor beta chains from one sample in a study of T cells after yellow fever vaccination. MiXCR was run by TCRdb on the 5' RACE reads, yielding one entry per CDR3 protein. This sample yields about 300,000 distinct CDR3 sequences, of which approximately 7% are seen a single time; 15% to 20% belongs to the top ten. Specimen: PBMCs, collected about 41 days after the first yellow fever vaccination. The receptor source for this set is a man younger than 35 who received the YFV17D yellow fever vaccine. CDR3s include the opening cysteine and the closing phenylalanine or tryptophan.

TRBV25-1,CASTLAGAYEQYF
TRBV27,CASSLAAGTETQYF
TRBV7-2,CASSSYVVSGYTF
TRBV11-2,CASSADRVVTEAFF
TRBV2,CASSPDWGADHEQFF
TRBV6-2/TRBV6-3,CASSYPSGGEDTQYF
TRBV5-6,CASSLRLVADTQYF
TRBV27,CASSLYRGYNEQFF
TRBV9,CASTRDSYNEQFF
TRBV4-3,CASSQAGASTEAFF
TRBV7-2,CASSLINEQFF
TRBV7-9,CASSRPGGGPYGYTF
TRBV15,CATSRDGTGKLYDTQYF
TRBV7-9,CASSSELVAYNEQFF
TRBV10-2,CASSVLVSSYEQYF
TRBV12-3/TRBV12-4,CASGGESLNTGELFF
TRBV19,CASAGQVSYNEQFF
TRBV7-2,CASSLVPSNQPQHF
TRBV4-3,CASSQEVPRIRASGGEQFF
TRBV7-2,CASSFNGAGGPQDTQYF
TRBV20-1,CSAVRDPSFTDTQYF
TRBV9,CASSVRADTQYF
TRBV5-4,CASSWQGQRNYGYTF
TRBV6-2/TRBV6-3,CASSYSTSGLQPQHF
TRBV15,CATSKSGTGKYEQFF
TRBV27,CASTPIRDSPLHF
TRBV20-1,CSAREKVTATDTQYF
TRBV6-5,CASSSPGQGIYEQYF
TRBV3-1,CASSQDERGGLDTQYF
TRBV12-3/TRBV12-4,CASSLGVSYGYTF
TRBV18,CASSTEDGNTEAFF
TRBV5-1,CASSLDPGGNTEAFF